Each of the 28 T cell receptor beta chains below was sequenced from the same sample in a study of blood T cell repertoires in COVID-19. TCRdb keeps only in-frame clones here, not all; method: immunoSEQ multiplex PCR. The sample shows some 190,000 clones, 70% to 90% of them seen only once. Sample: peripheral blood. The receptors stem from a man between 60 and 75 years old with acute or convalescent COVID-19.

V and J are TRBV29-1 and TRBJ1-2, with D perhaps TRBD1 (5 bases). V lost 4 bases and J 2 bases, leaving 8 bases between the germline ends. CDR1 and CDR2 from the germline V gene are SQVTM and ANQGSEA. CDR3 size: 12 residues. The CDR3 reads CSVGQMNYGYTF. The CDR3 DNA follows: TGCAGCGTTGGACAGATGAACTATGGCTACACCTTC.

The chain joins TRBV29-1 to TRBJ2-7; D is perhaps TRBD2 (6 bases). The germline V gene encodes CDR1 SQVTM and CDR2 ANQGSEA. V lost 4 bases to trimming and J lost 0 bases, with 10 bases between them. CDR3 length: 13 amino acids. CDR3: CSVGGGTSYEQYF. In DNA form, the CDR3 reads TGCAGCGTTGGGGGCGGGACCTCCTACGAGCAGTACTTC.

The J gene is TRBJ2-5, the V gene TRBV5-1, with D tentatively TRBD2 (7 bases). CDR3 length equals 14 residues. Looked up from germline, CDR1 is SGHRS and CDR2 is YFSETQ. V was clipped by 5 bases and J by 9 bases, with 20 bases between them. CDR3 loop: CASRADSVSGAQYF. CDR3 coding DNA: TGCGCCAGCAGGGCGGACAGCGTGAGCGGGGCCCAGTACTTC.

The rearrangement joins TRBV2 to TRBJ2-7, with a weak D call TRBD2 (5 bases). Deletions cut 5 bases from V and 6 bases from J, with 14 bases between. This CDR3 is built from 13 residues. Germline V gives CDR1 SNHLY, CDR2 FYNNEI. This CDR3 is CASSTVEAGEQYF. For the CDR3, the DNA is TGTGCCAGCAGTACGGTCGAGGCGGGCGAGCAGTACTTC.

V gene TRBV6-4 combines with J gene TRBJ2-7, with D perhaps matching TRBD2 (6 bases). Germline CDR1 MRHNA, CDR2 SNTAGT. V shed 6 bases and J shed 3 bases, with 30 bases lying between them. CDR3 length equals 19 residues. CDR3 region: CASRGQGDLFGGGIYEQYF. DNA of the CDR3: TGTGCCAGCAGGGGGCAGGGCGACCTATTCGGGGGTGGAATCTACGAGCAGTACTTC.

This clone was picked up one time. This rearrangement joins TRBV2 to TRBJ1-1, with 7 positions matching TRBD1. V shed 4 bases, J shed 7 bases, and the junction held 9 bases outside the gene matches. This CDR3 contains 14 residues. CDR1 and CDR2 (germline): SNHLY, FYNNEI. CDR3 sequence: CASSGGTVAHEAFF. CDR3 nucleotide sequence: TGTGCCAGCAGTGGGGGGACAGTGGCCCATGAAGCTTTCTTT.

V and J are TRBV11-3 and TRBJ2-2, with D perhaps TRBD2 (6 bases). Germline CDR1 is SGHNT and CDR2 is YENEEA. The V end was cut by 6 bases, the J end by 6 bases, with 23 bases between. There are 17 residues in the CDR3. The CDR3: CASSAGWRERRAGELFF. The DNA for the CDR3 is TGTGCCAGCAGTGCTGGGTGGCGGGAAAGAAGGGCCGGGGAGCTGTTTTTT.

This chain connects TRBV2 to TRBJ2-1; the match to TRBD2 covers 7 bases. Germline-derived CDR1 and CDR2 are SNHLY and FYNNEI. The CDR3 extends over 16 amino acids. With 5 bases clipped from V and 5 bases from J, the junction kept 12 bases outside the gene matches. The CDR3: CASSLTRFLADNEQFF. The CDR3 bases are TGTGCCAGCAGTCTGACCCGCTTCCTAGCGGACAATGAGCAGTTCTTC.

This clone has only a few counts. This sequence joins TRBV28 and TRBJ2-5; possibly TRBD2 for D (7 bases). This CDR3 comprises 13 residues. Germline CDR1 MDHEN, CDR2 SYDVKM. V gave up 3 bases and J gave up 5 bases, with 10 bases separating them. The CDR3 reads CASSFGGLETQYF. CDR3 bases: TGTGCCAGCAGTTTCGGGGGGCTGGAGACCCAGTACTTC. Looking up the rest from reference TRBV28 and TRBJ2-5 gives the full variable domain: DVKVTQSSRYLVKRTGEKVFLECVQDMDHENMFWYRQDPGLGLRLIYFSYDVKMKEKGDIPEGYSVSREKKERFSLILESASTNQTSMYLCASSFGGLETQYFGPGTRLLVL.

The chain couples TRBV3-1 (or the pseudogene TRBV3-2) to TRBJ1-6; D is unresolved. The CDR3 spans 15 residues. V was clipped by 1 base and J by 1 base, with 5 bases between them. Germline lookup yields CDR1 LGHDT and CDR2 YNNKEL (reference sequence). CDR3 in amino acids: CASSQGRSYNSPLHF. The CDR3 coding sequence is TGTGCCAGCAGCCAAGGCAGGTCCTATAATTCACCCCTCCACTTT.

The J gene is TRBJ2-7, the V gene TRBV5-5, with no clear D. Germline V gene sequence: CDR1 SGHKS, CDR2 YYEKEE (reference sequence). The V end was cut by 4 bases, the J end by 1 base, with 9 bases between. The CDR3 loop spans 13 amino acids. The chain's CDR3 is CASSTPDSYEQYF. Written as DNA, the CDR3 is TGTGCCAGCAGCACACCCGATTCCTACGAGCAGTACTTC.

The chain joins TRBV27 to TRBJ2-3; perhaps TRBD2 as D (5 bases). The V gene lost 5 bases and the J gene lost 7 bases, with 25 bases spanning the gap. Germline CDR1 reads MNHEY; CDR2 reads SMNVEV (reference sequence). CDR3 length equals 17 residues. The CDR3 is CASSVLLREQVGNTQYF. CDR3 nucleotide sequence: TGTGCCAGCAGTGTACTATTGAGGGAGCAGGTCGGCAATACGCAGTATTTT.

This clone was counted only a few times. The chain recombines TRBV5-1 with TRBJ2-3; 11 bases map to TRBD2. Germline V lookup: CDR1 SGHRS, CDR2 YFSETQ. The CDR3 sequence is 15 residues long. V shed 4 bases and J 7 bases; nucleotides not matched to a gene: 8. For the CDR3, the DNA is TGCGCCAGCAGCGTTAGCGGGAGGGCCGGGAATACGCAGTATTTT. This translates into CASSVSGRAGNTQYF.

The CDR3 DNA sequence: TGTGCCAGCAGCCCAGCGATCTCCTCTGGGGCCAACGTCCTGACTTTC. Amino acid sequence: CASSPAISSGANVLTF. The genes are TRBV11-2 and TRBJ2-6; D gene unclear. The CDR3 sequence is 16 residues long. Germline V gene data show CDR1 as SGHAT and CDR2 as FQNNGV. Deletions cut 5 bases from V and 0 bases from J, with 11 bases between.

This clone was found once. The V gene is TRBV9, the J gene TRBJ2-7; tentative D call: TRBD2 (5 bases). Germline CDR1 reads SGDLS; CDR2 reads YYNGEE. CDR3 length: 15 amino acids. V lost 0 bases and J lost 1, with 11 bases in between. The CDR3 nucleotides are TGTGCCAGCAGCGTAGATCCCCGGGGTTCCTACGAGCAGTACTTC. This gives the protein CASSVDPRGSYEQYF.

The chain recombines TRBV27 with TRBJ1-5; no reliable D call. Trimming took 1 base from V and 2 from J, leaving 15 bases between them. The CDR3 covers 17 residues. Germline lookup yields CDR1 MNHEY and CDR2 SMNVEV (reference sequence). The CDR3 coding sequence is TGTGCCAGCAGTTTATGGTACAGCGACTACGGCAATCAGCCCCAGCATTTT. Translation: CASSLWYSDYGNQPQHF.

J is TRBJ2-1 and V is TRBV27, with D unresolved. The CDR3 loop spans 14 amino acids. The germline V and J ends were trimmed by 2 bases and 9 bases, with 14 bases remaining between them. Germline V CDR1 and CDR2: MNHEY, SMNVEV (reference sequence). The CDR3 DNA reads TGTGCCAGCAGTTTAGTGCAGCGTCTTAGTGAGCAGTTCTTC. Protein: CASSLVQRLSEQFF.

The V gene is TRBV28, the J gene TRBJ1-1; 8 positions agree with TRBD1. CDR3 length: 15 amino acids. V dropped 3 bases and J dropped 1; count of bases not matched to a gene: 4. Germline CDR1 MDHEN, CDR2 SYDVKM. This CDR3 is CASSFPGTGNTEAFF. The CDR3 DNA sequence: TGTGCCAGCAGTTTCCCCGGGACAGGGAACACTGAAGCTTTCTTT. The full variable domain, its missing parts supplied by reference TRBV28 and TRBJ1-1, is DVKVTQSSRYLVKRTGEKVFLECVQDMDHENMFWYRQDPGLGLRLIYFSYDVKMKEKGDIPEGYSVSREKKERFSLILESASTNQTSMYLCASSFPGTGNTEAFFGQGTRLTVV.

The V gene is TRBV7-4, the J gene TRBJ2-5; 7 nucleotides match TRBD2. The germline gives CDR1 SGHVT, CDR2 SQSDAQ. V shed 4 bases and J 4 bases; nucleotides not matched to a gene: 6. There are 14 residues in the CDR3. The CDR3 loop is CASSSREAVETQYF. The DNA of the CDR3 is TGTGCCAGCAGCTCACGGGAGGCGGTAGAGACCCAGTACTTC.

This chain connects TRBV5-4 to TRBJ2-7; no clear D gene. CDR3 size: 13 residues. V lost 2 bases to trimming and J lost 1 base, with 7 bases between them. Germline V gene lookup returns CDR1 SGHNT and CDR2 YYREEE (reference sequence). The CDR3 loop reads CASSFVGSYEQYF. For the CDR3, the DNA is TGTGCCAGCAGCTTTGTCGGGTCCTACGAGCAGTACTTC. Full variable domain (outside the CDR3, taken from reference TRBV5-4 and TRBJ2-7): ETGVTQSPTHLIKTRGQQVTLRCSSQSGHNTVSWYQQALGQGPQFIFQYYREEENGRGNFPPRFSGLQFPNYSSELNVNALELDDSALYLCASSFVGSYEQYFGPGTRLTVT.

This chain joins TRBV6-5 and TRBJ1-2; TRBD1 matches 10 bases. Germline CDR1 reads MNHEY; CDR2 reads SVGAGI. Trimming at V came to 6 bases and at J to 8 bases, leaving 6 bases not matched to a gene. CDR3 length: 13 amino acids. Here the CDR3 reads CASSWDRGSGYTF. CDR3 sequence (DNA): TGTGCCAGCAGCTGGGACAGGGGAAGCGGCTACACCTTC.

The rearrangement links TRBV7-2 to TRBJ2-1; D perhaps matches TRBD2 (5 bases). This CDR3 is 14 amino acids long. Germline V gives CDR1 SGHTA, CDR2 FQGNSA. Trimming took 4 bases from V and 7 from J, leaving 14 bases between them. In DNA, the CDR3 is TGTGCCAGCAGCTCTTCCCCGGGAATAAATGAGCAGTTCTTC. Amino acids: CASSSSPGINEQFF.

The rearrangement links TRBV5-1 to TRBJ2-1; TRBD2 might be the D (5 bases). Germline V gene sequence: CDR1 SGHRS, CDR2 YFSETQ. This CDR3 has 15 amino acids. Trimming removed 0 bases from V and 12 bases from J, with 19 bases in between. CDR3 sequence reads: CASSLAPSAGGAQFF. The CDR3 DNA is TGCGCCAGCAGCTTGGCCCCGTCGGCGGGTGGTGCGCAGTTCTTC.

The V gene is TRBV10-3, the J gene TRBJ2-5; D might be TRBD1 (6 bases). Trimming cost V 11 bases and J 5 bases, with 12 bases left between them. CDR3 size: 11 residues. CDR1 and CDR2 (germline): ENHRY, SYGVKD. CDR3 sequence (DNA): TGTGCCTCCGAACAGGGTGAGACCCAGTACTTC. Protein product: CASEQGETQYF.

The genes are TRBV7-2 and TRBJ2-2; 10 positions match TRBD1. There are 15 residues in the CDR3. CDR1 SGHTA and CDR2 FQGNSA come from the germline V gene. V lost 3 bases and J lost 7; bases outside the gene matches: 5. The CDR3 sequence: CASSLRTGGYGELFF. CDR3 coding DNA: TGTGCCAGCAGCTTGCGGACAGGGGGATACGGGGAGCTGTTTTTT.

This chain joins TRBV28 and TRBJ1-5; possible D gene TRBD1, 6 bases. Trimming took 5 bases from V and 6 from J, leaving 17 bases between them. Germline V gives CDR1 MDHEN, CDR2 SYDVKM. CDR3 length: 15 amino acids. CDR3 loop: CASSRAIRTVQPQHF. The DNA for the CDR3 is TGTGCCAGCAGTCGAGCCATCAGGACAGTTCAGCCCCAGCATTTT.

The chain employs TRBV29-1 and TRBJ1-2; 8 bases align to TRBD1. V shed 6 bases, J shed 0 bases, and the junction held 3 bases outside the gene matches. This CDR3 contains 13 residues. Germline values: CDR1 SQVTM, CDR2 ANQGSEA. In DNA, the CDR3 is TGCAGCGTCGGGACAGGTCCTAACTATGGCTACACCTTC. This sequence encodes CSVGTGPNYGYTF. Full variable domain (remainder filled in from reference TRBV29-1 and TRBJ1-2): SAVISQKPSRDICQRGTSLTIQCQVDSQVTMMFWYRQQPGQSLTLIATANQGSEATYESGFVIDKFPISRPNLTFSTLTVSNMSPEDSSIYLCSVGTGPNYGYTFGSGTRLTVV.

The CDR3 loop reads CASSQDPDTGELFF. The CDR3 nucleotides read TGTGCCAGCAGCCAAGACCCGGACACCGGGGAGCTGTTTTTT. The chain carries TRBV4-2 and TRBJ2-2; D is uncertain. The V end was cut by 0 bases, the J end by 3 bases, with 5 bases between. This CDR3 region has 14 residues. CDR1 LGHNA and CDR2 YNFKEQ come from the germline V gene.